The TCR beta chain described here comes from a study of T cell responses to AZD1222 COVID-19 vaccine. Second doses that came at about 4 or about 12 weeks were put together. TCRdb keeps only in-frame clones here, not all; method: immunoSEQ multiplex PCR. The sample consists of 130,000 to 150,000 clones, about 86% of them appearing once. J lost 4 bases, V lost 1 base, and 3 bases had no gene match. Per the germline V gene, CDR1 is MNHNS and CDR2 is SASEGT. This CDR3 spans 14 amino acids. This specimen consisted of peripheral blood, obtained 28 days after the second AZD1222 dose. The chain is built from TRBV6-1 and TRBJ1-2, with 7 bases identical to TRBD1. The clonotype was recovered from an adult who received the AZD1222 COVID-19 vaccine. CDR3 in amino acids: CASSEGRGSYGYTF. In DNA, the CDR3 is TGTGCCAGCAGTGAAGGCAGGGGGAGCTATGGCTACACCTTC.